Each of the 25 T cell receptor beta chains below was sequenced from the same sample in a study of blood T cell repertoires in COVID-19 (dated by TCRdb to 2020 to 2022). Libraries were made using the immunoSEQ multiplex PCR assay. TCRdb retrieved this table from immuneACCESS and kept in-frame rearrangements only. Not all clones are present; in checked studies, unresolved V genes account for under half, and no reason is known for the remainder. The sample profile shows 70,000 or so clones; 86% of them were found once. Of the sample, just under 2% is held by the ten largest clones. Sequencing input: peripheral blood. These receptors came from a man aged 25-45 years with acute or convalescent COVID-19.

This clone was seen a few times. The chain employs TRBV6-4 and TRBJ2-1, with 7 bases matching TRBD1. The V and J ends lost 5 bases and 4 bases, in that order; junction bases with no gene match: 2. CDR1 and CDR2 from the germline V gene are MRHNA and SNTAGT. This CDR3 spans 13 amino acids. The CDR3 DNA is TGTGCCAGCAGTCGGGACAGATACAATGAGCAGTTCTTC. Its translation: CASSRDRYNEQFF.

In nucleotides, the CDR3 is TGTGCCAGCTCACGGGACAGGAATGAAAAACTGTTTTTT. It is translated as CASSRDRNEKLFF. J is TRBJ1-4 and V is TRBV18, with TRBD1 identical over 8 bases. The CDR3 runs to 13 residues. V shed 4 bases, J shed 5 bases, and the junction held 0 bases outside the gene matches. Per the germline V gene, CDR1 is KGHSH and CDR2 is LQKENI.

The V gene is TRBV11-2, the J gene TRBJ2-3; 8 bases are a match to TRBD2. With V trimmed by 5 bases and J by 4 bases, 8 bases remained unmatched. This CDR3 spans 15 amino acids. CDR1 and CDR2 from the germline V gene are SGHAT and FQNNGV. CDR3 in DNA: TGTGCCAGCAGCCGAGCGGGAGTCAGGGCAGATACGCAGTATTTT. Translated, it gives CASSRAGVRADTQYF. Variable domain in full (rest from reference TRBV11-2 and TRBJ2-3): EAGVAQSPRYKIIEKRQSVAFWCNPISGHATLYWYQQILGQGPKLLIQFQNNGVVDDSQLPKDRFSAERLKGVDSTLKIQPAKLEDSAVYLCASSRAGVRADTQYFGPGTRLTVL.

The genes are TRBV7-9 and TRBJ2-5; tentatively, D is TRBD1 (5 bases). CDR1 is SEHNR, CDR2 FQNEAQ, per germline (reference sequence). V lost 5 bases to trimming and J lost 5 bases, with 18 bases between them. There are 15 residues in the CDR3. CDR3 loop: CASSPPWGGHETQYF. As DNA, the CDR3 is TGTGCCAGCAGCCCGCCGTGGGGTGGACATGAGACCCAGTACTTC.

This chain connects TRBV6-1 to TRBJ2-5; TRBD2 might be the D (6 bases). Germline-derived CDR1 and CDR2 are MNHNS and SASEGT. The CDR3 totals 14 residues. V shed 2 bases and J shed 3 bases, with 10 bases lying between them. In DNA form, the CDR3 reads TGTGCCAGCAGTGAATTTACGGGAGAAGAGACCCAGTACTTC. It specifies CASSEFTGEETQYF.

The rearrangement links TRBV5-5 to TRBJ1-5, with D perhaps matching TRBD1 (6 bases). The CDR3 is 13 amino acids. The V gene's germline CDR1 is SGHKS and CDR2 YYEKEE (reference sequence). Trimming removed 4 bases at V and 4 bases at J, with 9 bases between. The CDR3, as DNA: TGTGCCAGCAGCGGGGACAATAATCAGCCCCAGCATTTT. This codes for CASSGDNNQPQHF. Filled out from reference TRBV5-5 and TRBJ1-5, the complete variable domain reads DAGVTQSPTHLIKTRGQQVTLRCSPISGHKSVSWYQQVLGQGPQFIFQYYEKEERGRGNFPDRFSARQFPNYSSELNVNALLLGDSALYLCASSGDNNQPQHFGDGTRLSIL.

The chain couples TRBV6-6 to TRBJ1-5; no reliable D call. CDR1 is MNHNY and CDR2 is SVGAGI in the germline V gene (reference sequence). This CDR3 comprises 13 residues. Trimming took off 11 bases at V and 0 bases at J, with 11 bases between the two ends. The CDR3 region is CAAGSNSNQPQHF. CDR3 nucleotides: TGTGCCGCGGGCAGTAATAGCAATCAGCCCCAGCATTTT.

This clone has just a few counts. V is TRBV24-1 and J is TRBJ1-3; D unclear. CDR3 length: 17 residues. The germline V gene has CDR1 KGHDR and CDR2 SFDVKD. The V and J ends lost 2 bases and 0 bases respectively, with 13 bases between them. CDR3 in DNA: TGTGCCACCAGTGATTCGAGGAACGACCTCTCTGGAAACACCATATATTTT. Translating gives CATSDSRNDLSGNTIYF.

This rearrangement joins TRBV6-1 to TRBJ2-1; 8 bases agree with TRBD2. CDR3 size: 15 residues. Losses at the gene ends were 4 bases for V and 2 bases for J; bases not matched to a gene: 4. The germline gives CDR1 MNHNS, CDR2 SASEGT. CDR3 DNA sequence: TGTGCCAGCAGTGCAGCGGGAGCTGCCTACAATGAGCAGTTCTTC. This codes for CASSAAGAAYNEQFF.

The genes are TRBV14 and TRBJ2-7; 10 bases line up with TRBD2. The CDR3 is 13 amino acids. The germline V gene has CDR1 SGHDN and CDR2 FVKESK. Losses at the gene ends were 1 base for V and 7 bases for J; bases not matched to a gene: 1. The CDR3 here is CASSQALAGEQYF. In DNA form, the CDR3 reads TGTGCCAGCAGCCAAGCACTAGCGGGAGAGCAGTACTTC.

The chain employs TRBV5-5 and TRBJ2-7, with a weak D call TRBD1 (5 bases). Trimming removed 1 base from V and 4 bases from J, with 6 bases in between. CDR3 length: 12 residues. CDR1 and CDR2 (germline): SGHKS, YYEKEE (reference sequence). CDR3 DNA sequence: TGTGCCAGCAGCTTGCAGGGTTACGAGCAGTACGTC. This codes for CASSLQGYEQYV.

The V gene is TRBV2, the J gene TRBJ2-7; the match to TRBD1 covers 7 bases. Germline CDR1 reads SNHLY; CDR2 reads FYNNEI. The CDR3 is 16 residues long. After removal of 4 bases from V and 3 bases from J, the junction contained 12 bases not matched to a gene. The DNA of the CDR3 is TGTGCCAGCAGTGTTCGGAGCGAGGGACAGATCTACGAGCAGTACGTC. Residues: CASSVRSEGQIYEQYV.

The chain employs TRBV7-9 and TRBJ2-7; 7 nucleotides agree with TRBD2. This CDR3 has 15 amino acids. Germline V gives CDR1 SEHNR, CDR2 FQNEAQ (reference sequence). Trimming at V came to 7 bases and at J to 2 bases, leaving 11 bases not matched to a gene. This chain's CDR3 is CASMPWASGPYEQYF. CDR3 bases: TGTGCCAGCATGCCCTGGGCTAGCGGTCCCTACGAGCAGTACTTC.

The V and J genes are TRBV2 and TRBJ1-1, with 8 bases aligning to TRBD1. Germline CDR1 reads SNHLY; CDR2 reads FYNNEI. After removal of 8 bases from V and 5 bases from J, the junction contained 7 bases not matched to a gene. The CDR3 loop spans 13 amino acids. CDR3 in amino acids: CASQGQGGTEAFF. As DNA, the CDR3 is TGTGCCAGCCAAGGACAGGGCGGTACTGAAGCTTTCTTT.

This chain connects TRBV10-3 to TRBJ1-1; TRBD1 is a possible D gene (5 bases). The germline gives CDR1 ENHRY, CDR2 SYGVKD. The V and J ends lost 5 bases and 8 bases respectively, with 12 bases between them. There are 12 residues in the CDR3. The CDR3 protein is CAISPGMKEAFF. Written as DNA, the CDR3 is TGTGCCATCAGTCCAGGGATGAAGGAAGCTTTCTTT.

The chain carries TRBV6-5 and TRBJ2-7; 9 positions agree with TRBD2. The V gene's germline CDR1 is MNHEY and CDR2 SVGAGI. This CDR3 is 14 amino acids long. The V gene end was trimmed by 4 bases and the J gene end by 7 bases; junction bases not matched to a gene: 8. The CDR3 DNA reads TGTGCCAGCAGTTCCCCGGGACTAGCAGTTGAGCAGTACTTC. Residues: CASSSPGLAVEQYF.

A few counts support this clone. This chain's CDR3 is CASSPGTGGGNYGYTF. As DNA, the CDR3 is TGTGCCAGCAGCCCGGGGACAGGGGGCGGTAACTATGGCTACACCTTC. This chain connects TRBV5-6 to TRBJ1-2; 12 bases fit TRBD1. This CDR3 is built from 16 residues. The V segment lost 4 bases and the J segment 1 base; nucleotides outside the gene matches: 5. CDR1 and CDR2 (germline): SGHDT, YYEEEE.

The chain couples TRBV6-5 to TRBJ1-2; D ambiguous. This CDR3 is 11 amino acids long. Germline V gene lookup returns CDR1 MNHEY and CDR2 SVGAGI. Trimming left V 11 bases short and J 0 bases short, with 7 bases between. Here the CDR3 DNA reads TGTGCCGCGGGTTCTAACTATGGCTACACCTTC. It yields the protein CAAGSNYGYTF.

The chain employs TRBV4-3 and TRBJ2-2; 9 positions match TRBD2. The CDR3 is 16 amino acids. The germline V gene encodes CDR1 LGHNA and CDR2 YSLEER. V lost 0 bases and J lost 7; bases outside the gene matches: 6. The CDR3 here is CASSQDLAGGSGELFF. The DNA of the CDR3 is TGCGCCAGCAGCCAAGATCTTGCGGGAGGGAGCGGGGAGCTGTTTTTT.

The V and J genes are TRBV4-1 and TRBJ1-2; D might be TRBD1 (6 bases). CDR1 and CDR2 (germline): MGHRA, YSYEKL. V lost 0 bases, J lost 1 base, and 18 bases lay in between. The CDR3 has 18 residues. CDR3 DNA: TGCGCCAGCAGCCAAGATGACTCAGGGGTAAAGGGTAACTATGGCTACACCTTC. Its protein is CASSQDDSGVKGNYGYTF.

This clone was picked up a small number of times. The chain links TRBV25-1 to TRBJ1-4; 7 bases fit TRBD1. The CDR3 extends over 17 amino acids. Germline lookup yields CDR1 MGHDK and CDR2 SYGVNS. V gave up 4 bases and J gave up 0 bases; unmatched junction bases: 8. The CDR3 DNA follows: TGTGCCAGCAGTGCGCTCACAGGGGCCGCAACTAATGAAAAACTGTTTTTT. Its protein is CASSALTGAATNEKLFF.

The chain couples TRBV3-1 (or the pseudogene TRBV3-2) to TRBJ2-1, with 10 bases matching TRBD2. V was clipped by 1 base and J by 4 bases; unmatched bases: 4. Germline lookup yields CDR1 LGHDT and CDR2 YNNKEL (reference sequence). The CDR3 length is 16 residues. The CDR3 loop reads CASSQAGLAEYNEQFF. The CDR3 nucleotides are TGTGCCAGCAGCCAAGCCGGACTAGCGGAGTACAATGAGCAGTTCTTC.

The chain links TRBV5-1 to TRBJ2-5; a weak D match, TRBD1 (6 bases). V gave up 4 bases and J gave up 2 bases, with 18 bases separating them. Germline V gene sequence: CDR1 SGHRS, CDR2 YFSETQ. The CDR3 is 16 amino acids. Here the CDR3 reads CASSAGRAGAQETQYF. CDR3 in DNA: TGCGCCAGCAGCGCCGGTCGGGCAGGGGCACAAGAGACCCAGTACTTC.

This rearrangement joins TRBV6-1 to TRBJ1-5; D gene unclear. There are 16 residues in the CDR3. V lost 1 base to trimming and J lost 0 bases, with 10 bases between them. Per the germline V gene, CDR1 is MNHNS and CDR2 is SASEGT. The CDR3 here is CASSEVASYSNQPQHF. As DNA, the CDR3 is TGTGCCAGCAGTGAAGTTGCAAGCTATAGCAATCAGCCCCAGCATTTT.

In its sample, this clone was seen once. V gene TRBV9 combines with J gene TRBJ2-3; D is undetermined. Trimming shortened V by 4 bases and J by 5 bases, and 11 bases separated the two germline ends. This CDR3 spans 13 amino acids. Germline loops: CDR1 SGDLS, CDR2 YYNGEE. The CDR3 spells CASSYESKDTQYF. The CDR3 nucleotides read TGTGCCAGCAGCTATGAGTCAAAAGATACGCAGTATTTT.